The 24 T cell receptor beta chains in this list originate from one sample, sequenced in a study of blood T cell repertoires in COVID-19. Generated by immunoSEQ multiplex PCR, the TCRdb table keeps only in-frame clones and is missing some. Of 65,000 to 95,000 clones listed, around four fifths are singletons. The sample comprised peripheral blood. Receptors originate from an older man with active or convalescent COVID-19.

CDR3 nucleotide sequence: TGCGCCAGCAGCTTGGAAACAGGGGTGAACACTGAAGCTTTCTTT. Its translation: CASSLETGVNTEAFF. The chain couples TRBV5-1 to TRBJ1-1, with 7 bases that match TRBD1. V was clipped by 0 bases and J by 0 bases; unmatched bases: 2. Germline CDR1 is SGHRS and CDR2 is YFSETQ. The CDR3 has 15 amino acids.

The chain has TRBV28 and TRBJ1-2; D uncertain. The CDR3 contains 15 residues. Germline lookup yields CDR1 MDHEN and CDR2 SYDVKM. Trimming shortened V by 5 bases and J by 5 bases, and 18 bases separated the two germline ends. The CDR3 loop is CASSPPFGVDYGYTF. As DNA, the CDR3 is TGTGCCAGCAGTCCCCCTTTCGGGGTGGATTATGGCTACACCTTC.

This clone was picked up a small number of times. J is TRBJ2-5 and V is TRBV10-2; TRBD2 might be the D (5 bases). Trimming took 6 bases from V and 2 from J, leaving 10 bases between them. Germline V CDR1 and CDR2: WSHSY, SAAADI. The CDR3 is 13 amino acids. The CDR3 sequence is CASSWTVQETQYF. As DNA, the CDR3 is TGCGCCAGCAGCTGGACTGTACAAGAGACCCAGTACTTC.

This clone has more than one count but fewer than ten. The CDR3 coding sequence is TGTGCCAGCAGTGAAGGACTAGCGGACAGCTCCTACGAGCAGTACGTC. Translation: CASSEGLADSSYEQYV. The chain combines TRBV2 with TRBJ2-7, with TRBD2 matching 9 bases. The ends lost 1 base at V and 0 bases at J; junction bases unmatched: 4. CDR1 is SNHLY, CDR2 FYNNEI, per germline. This CDR3 comprises 16 residues.

The chain joins TRBV11-2 to TRBJ2-1; D not certain. V was pared by 2 bases and J by 0 bases, with 5 bases between. CDR1 and CDR2 from the germline V gene are SGHAT and FQNNGV. CDR3 length equals 14 residues. CDR3 amino acids: CASSLQFSYNEQFF. The CDR3 DNA follows: TGTGCCAGCAGCTTACAGTTCTCCTACAATGAGCAGTTCTTC.

This chain joins TRBV29-1 and TRBJ1-1; 8 bases map to TRBD1. This CDR3 region has 16 residues. The V segment lost 6 bases and the J segment 0 bases; nucleotides outside the gene matches: 12. Germline V gene data show CDR1 as SQVTM and CDR2 as ANQGSEA. The CDR3 loop is CSVRGFDRGLNTEAFF. The CDR3 coding sequence is TGCAGCGTCCGAGGCTTTGACAGGGGATTGAACACTGAAGCTTTCTTT.

This clone has a single count. This chain links TRBV6-2 or TRBV6-3 with TRBJ1-2; unclear D gene. From germline, CDR1 is MNHEY and CDR2 SVGEGT. The CDR3 covers 17 residues. Trimming took 5 bases from V and 0 from J, leaving 19 bases between them. This chain's CDR3 is CASSHSGGRGTNYGYTF. CDR3 DNA: TGTGCCAGCAGTCATTCAGGCGGACGAGGGACTAACTATGGCTACACCTTC.

This chain connects TRBV12-3 or TRBV12-4 to TRBJ2-7, with a tentative D call TRBD1 (6 bases). This CDR3 comprises 13 residues. The V gene lost 5 bases and the J gene lost 6 bases, with 14 bases spanning the gap. The CDR3 reads CASSLVGGSEQYV. The CDR3, as DNA: TGTGCCAGCAGTCTAGTAGGGGGTTCCGAGCAGTACGTC.

This chain uses TRBV25-1 with TRBJ1-4, with 10 bases lining up with TRBD1. CDR3 length: 15 residues. The V gene end was trimmed by 5 bases and the J gene end by 7 bases; junction bases not matched to a gene: 7. The germline gives CDR1 MGHDK, CDR2 SYGVNS. CDR3 DNA: TGTGCCAGCAGTCCTCGACAGGGGGCTGGTGAAAAACTGTTTTTT. Encoded protein: CASSPRQGAGEKLFF.

This clone occurred a few times. The rearrangement links TRBV2 to TRBJ2-3, with 9 bases matching TRBD2. The CDR3 runs to 13 residues. Trimming took 6 bases from V and 3 from J; bases not matched to a gene: 1. The germline CDR1 and CDR2 sequences are SNHLY and FYNNEI. The CDR3 DNA sequence: TGTGCCAGCAGGAGCGGGGGGACAGATACGCAGTATTTT. Its protein is CASRSGGTDTQYF.

Only one count was recorded for this clone. This chain joins TRBV3-1 (or the pseudogene TRBV3-2) and TRBJ1-6; no clear D. From germline, CDR1 is LGHDT and CDR2 YNNKEL (reference sequence). The ends were cut back, 6 bases at V and 6 bases at J, with 15 bases in the middle. This CDR3 region has 15 residues. This CDR3 is CASSSATRSNSPLHF. In nucleotides, the CDR3 is TGTGCCAGCAGTTCCGCTACACGGAGTAATTCACCCCTCCACTTT.

The chain links TRBV11-3 to TRBJ1-2; TRBD1 matches 7 bases. Germline V gene sequence: CDR1 SGHNT, CDR2 YENEEA. V gave up 5 bases and J gave up 3 bases; unmatched junction bases: 3. The CDR3 has 13 residues. CDR3 bases: TGTGCCAGCAGCCCTGGGACAGACTATGGCTACACCTTC. Translating gives CASSPGTDYGYTF.

This clone was seen only a few times. The chain uses TRBV5-1 and TRBJ1-4; 10 nucleotides line up with TRBD1. Per germline, CDR1 SGHRS and CDR2 YFSETQ. The CDR3 has 14 residues. After removal of 4 bases from V and 8 bases from J, the junction contained 5 bases not matched to a gene. The chain's CDR3 is CASSPGTGEEKLFF. Written as DNA, the CDR3 is TGCGCCAGCAGCCCCGGGACAGGGGAAGAAAAACTGTTTTTT.

The J gene is TRBJ1-2, the V gene TRBV6-5; the match to TRBD1 covers 11 bases. This CDR3 is 14 amino acids long. CDR1 is MNHEY, CDR2 SVGAGI, per germline. Unmatched junction bases numbered 3, after V lost 4 bases and J lost 5 bases. The CDR3 loop is CASSSRDRGYGYTF. The DNA of the CDR3 is TGTGCCAGCAGTTCCAGGGACAGGGGGTATGGCTACACCTTC.

This sequence joins TRBV5-1 and TRBJ1-1; TRBD1 aligns across 7 bases. V shed 3 bases and J 5 bases; nucleotides not matched to a gene: 13. The CDR3 is made up of 16 amino acids. The germline gives CDR1 SGHRS, CDR2 YFSETQ. This CDR3 is CASSWTPDRVSTEAFF. The CDR3 coding sequence is TGCGCCAGCAGCTGGACCCCCGACAGGGTATCTACTGAAGCTTTCTTT.

The V and J genes are TRBV7-9 and TRBJ1-1; TRBD1 might be the D (5 bases). The V gene lost 5 bases and the J gene lost 0 bases, with 10 bases spanning the gap. The CDR3 loop spans 14 amino acids. CDR1 is SEHNR and CDR2 is FQNEAQ in the germline V gene (reference sequence). The CDR3 DNA follows: TGTGCCAGCAGCCAACGACAGATGAACACTGAAGCTTTCTTT. It specifies CASSQRQMNTEAFF.

This clone was detected only a few times. The rearrangement uses TRBV7-9 and TRBJ2-3, with D perhaps TRBD2 (5 bases). The V and J ends lost 5 bases and 2 bases respectively, with 11 bases between them. The CDR3 sequence is 14 residues long. CDR1 and CDR2 from the germline V gene are SEHNR and FQNEAQ (reference sequence). Here the CDR3 reads CASSKSGATDTQYF. The CDR3 DNA reads as TGTGCCAGCAGCAAGAGCGGAGCCACAGATACGCAGTATTTT.

This chain connects TRBV7-9 to TRBJ2-5, with 8 nucleotides matching TRBD1. Germline lookup yields CDR1 SEHNR and CDR2 FQNEAQ (reference sequence). This CDR3 is built from 16 residues. The V gene end was trimmed by 5 bases and the J gene end by 4 bases; junction bases not matched to a gene: 12. The DNA for the CDR3 is TGTGCCAGCAGCCCACTGATCAGGGGGCGCCGAGAGACCCAGTACTTC. This encodes CASSPLIRGRRETQYF.

The rearrangement uses TRBV5-1 and TRBJ2-1, with D maybe TRBD1 (7 bases). V was trimmed by 1 base and J by 12 bases, leaving 26 bases between them. The CDR3 runs to 17 residues. Germline V gene lookup returns CDR1 SGHRS and CDR2 YFSETQ. The CDR3 region has the DNA TGCGCCAGCAGCTTGCTTGTGGCGGGACAGCGCGCTCCCGCGCAGTTCTTC. Its protein product is CASSLLVAGQRAPAQFF.

This clone was counted only a few times. The chain employs TRBV3-1 (or the pseudogene TRBV3-2) and TRBJ2-1; 11 bases agree with TRBD2. CDR1 LGHDT and CDR2 YNNKEL come from the germline V gene (reference sequence). V dropped 4 bases and J dropped 6; count of bases not matched to a gene: 8. The CDR3 runs 16 residues. The CDR3 DNA is TGTGCCAGCAGCCGCCTACTAGCGGGAGTAGGCAATGAGCAGTTCTTC. This sequence encodes CASSRLLAGVGNEQFF.

This clone was observed a single time. This sequence joins TRBV6-2 or TRBV6-3 and TRBJ2-2, with D tentatively TRBD2 (5 bases). V lost 5 bases to trimming and J lost 2 bases, with 15 bases between them. CDR3 size: 16 residues. The germline gives CDR1 MNHEY, CDR2 SVGEGT. The chain's CDR3 is CASSPIRRTNTGELFF. CDR3 nucleotide sequence: TGTGCCAGCAGTCCGATCCGGAGGACTAACACCGGGGAGCTGTTTTTT.

The chain links TRBV28 to TRBJ1-2; possible D gene TRBD1, 5 bases. V shed 4 bases and J shed 7 bases, with 10 bases lying between them. Germline V gene data show CDR1 as MDHEN and CDR2 as SYDVKM. This CDR3 contains 12 residues. Here the CDR3 reads CASSSGISGYTF. The CDR3 bases are TGTGCCAGCAGTTCAGGGATTAGTGGCTACACCTTC.

A single count supports this clone. V and J are TRBV9 and TRBJ2-2; 7 bases agree with TRBD2. The CDR3 has 14 residues. V dropped 7 bases and J dropped 5; count of bases not matched to a gene: 8. Germline CDR1 SGDLS, CDR2 YYNGEE. The CDR3 DNA reads TGTGCCAGCCAGGGAGGGCAGGCGACCGGGGAGCTGTTTTTT. Encoded protein: CASQGGQATGELFF.

The genes are TRBV7-9 and TRBJ2-2; D might be TRBD2 (6 bases). The V and J ends lost 5 bases and 7 bases respectively, with 11 bases between them. The CDR3 loop spans 13 amino acids. Looked up from germline, CDR1 is SEHNR and CDR2 is FQNEAQ (reference sequence). Here the CDR3 reads CASSLGGFGELFF. CDR3 nucleotides: TGTGCCAGCAGCCTCGGGGGATTCGGGGAGCTGTTTTTT.